The entry that follows covers one T cell receptor beta chain sequence. Using immunoSEQ multiplex PCR, the repertoire was profiled, and TCRdb retains in-frame clones only, with some absent. The sample lists under 300,000 clones, approximately 90% occurring once. This specimen belongs to a study of blood T cell repertoires in COVID-19. Turning to the study itself: T cells, B-cell-depleted T cells, or PBMCs supplied cDNA or gDNA.

The CDR3 contains 15 residues. With 6 bases removed from V and 4 bases from J, the gap between germline ends came to 18 bases. Germline V gives CDR1 KGHSH, CDR2 LQKENI. The source is a woman between 35 and 50 years old who had recovered from COVID-19. V usage is TRBV18 and J usage is TRBJ2-5; TRBD2 might be the D (6 bases). Sequenced input: peripheral blood. CDR3 nucleotide sequence: TGTGCCAGCTCCCACCGACTAGTTGAGGGAGAGACCCAGTACTTC. Translating it yields CASSHRLVEGETQYF.